The clone carrying this TCR beta chain was picked up many times. Its cognate antigen is unknown. Germline assignment: CDR1 SGHTA and CDR2 FQGNSA. The CDR3 is 13 residues long. The V end lost 0 bases, the J end lost 4 bases, and 4 bases lay between the germline ends. These data come from a study of CD8 T cells in ankylosing spondylitis. Study observations and caveats: Characteristic of ankylosing spondylitis blood, it appeared, was a TCR beta motif comprising eight highly homologous variants.

TCRdb ran MiXCR on the 5' RACE reads and lists one entry per CDR3 protein. The table records approximately 520,000 distinct CDR3 sequences, about 5.7% of them present only once. The sequencing sample was made of blood, either unsorted or a sorted T cell fraction (not recorded which). The clonotype originates from a male donor with ankylosing spondylitis. This chain connects TRBV7-2 to TRBJ1-3; D not certain. CDR3 amino acids: CASSLAYGNTIYF. CDR3 bases: TGTGCCAGCAGCTTAGCGTACGGAAACACCATATATTTT.